These 30 T cell receptor beta chains originate from one sample sequenced in a study of T cell responses to AZD1222 COVID-19 vaccine. Profiled with immunoSEQ multiplex PCR; TCRdb holds only in-frame clones, not every one. This table has some 110,000 clones, 84% appearing once. The sample was peripheral blood, taken on day 0 of AZD1222 vaccination. These TCRs come from an adult in good health.

The chain uses TRBV4-3 and TRBJ1-6; no reliable D call. The CDR3 runs 17 residues. V lost 0 bases to trimming and J lost 11 bases, with 20 bases between them. In germline, CDR1 is LGHNA, CDR2 YSLEER. CDR3 DNA: TGCGCCAGCAGCCAAGATCTGGGTCTGGCTACGGACCCACCCCTCCACTTT. It codes for CASSQDLGLATDPPLHF.

The chain has TRBV7-9 and TRBJ1-4; tentatively, D is TRBD1 (6 bases). The V end was cut by 2 bases, the J end by 7 bases, with 14 bases between. CDR3 length equals 15 residues. The germline gives CDR1 SEHNR, CDR2 FQNEAQ (reference sequence). CDR3 loop: CASSLTQGRGEKLFF. CDR3 coding DNA: TGTGCCAGCAGCTTAACACAGGGACGGGGTGAAAAACTGTTTTTT.

V is TRBV18 and J is TRBJ1-3; 8 bases are shared with TRBD1. CDR1 is KGHSH and CDR2 is LQKENI in the germline V gene. CDR3 size: 15 residues. J lost 0 bases, V lost 6 bases, and 4 bases had no gene match. CDR3 amino acids: CASSPGQGSGNTIYF. The CDR3 DNA reads TGTGCCAGCTCCCCCGGACAGGGCTCTGGAAACACCATATATTTT.

V usage is TRBV7-9 and J usage is TRBJ1-2, with 7 bases aligning to TRBD1. Germline V gene data show CDR1 as SEHNR and CDR2 as FQNEAQ (reference sequence). V shed 4 bases, J shed 4 bases, and the junction held 12 bases outside the gene matches. CDR3 size: 16 residues. The CDR3 reads CASSSHRGRKFYGYTF. DNA for the CDR3: TGTGCCAGCAGCTCGCACAGGGGACGGAAATTCTATGGCTACACCTTC.

This clone was recorded once. The J gene is TRBJ2-7, the V gene TRBV5-1, with TRBD1 matching over 9 bases. The CDR3 sequence is 14 residues long. The germline CDR1 and CDR2 sequences are SGHRS and YFSETQ. With V trimmed by 4 bases and J by 5 bases, 7 bases remained unmatched. CDR3 residues: CASSQGQGRHEQYF. DNA of the CDR3: TGCGCCAGCAGCCAGGGACAGGGTCGCCACGAGCAGTACTTC.

V usage is TRBV6-2 or TRBV6-3 and J usage is TRBJ1-5; D unresolved. V lost 3 bases and J 5 bases, leaving 11 bases between the germline ends. CDR3 size: 14 residues. Germline values: CDR1 MNHEY, CDR2 SVGEGT. This CDR3 reads CASSYITVHQPQHF. The CDR3 DNA is TGTGCCAGCAGTTATATTACGGTACATCAGCCCCAGCATTTT.

The J gene is TRBJ1-3, the V gene TRBV3-1 (or the pseudogene TRBV3-2); TRBD1 might be the D (5 bases). This CDR3 region has 16 residues. The germline V gene encodes CDR1 LGHDT and CDR2 YNNKEL (reference sequence). Trimming pared 0 bases from V and 0 bases from J, leaving 9 bases between. The CDR3 sequence: CASSQDQGHSGNTIYF. The CDR3 coding sequence is TGTGCCAGCAGCCAAGATCAGGGCCACTCTGGAAACACCATATATTTT.

The chain employs TRBV29-1 and TRBJ1-1; D possibly corresponds to TRBD1 (6 bases). The CDR3 length is 12 residues. The V and J ends lost 0 bases and 8 bases respectively, with 10 bases between them. The germline CDR1 and CDR2 sequences are SQVTM and ANQGSEA. The CDR3 DNA reads as TGCAGCGTTGAAGAATCGAGGGGGGAAGCTTTCTTT. Translation gives CSVEESRGEAFF.

The J gene is TRBJ2-7, the V gene TRBV5-1; 9 positions match TRBD1. From germline, CDR1 is SGHRS and CDR2 YFSETQ. The CDR3 length is 13 residues. The V and J ends lost 2 bases and 6 bases, in that order; junction bases with no gene match: 3. CDR3 in amino acids: CASSFGTGSEQYF. CDR3 sequence (DNA): TGCGCCAGCAGCTTTGGGACAGGGTCCGAGCAGTACTTC.

Comment on this clone: Other DNA sequences within the sample encode an identical CDR3. The rearrangement uses TRBV2 and TRBJ2-3, with D unclear. V was shortened by 8 bases and J by 0 bases, with 3 bases between the two germline ends. The germline CDR1 and CDR2 sequences are SNHLY and FYNNEI. This CDR3 has 11 residues. Here the CDR3 reads CASQSTDTQYF. The DNA for the CDR3 is TGTGCCAGCCAAAGCACAGATACGCAGTATTTT.

This chain connects TRBV28 to TRBJ2-7; the match to TRBD1 covers 8 bases. J lost 6 bases, V lost 7 bases, and 2 bases had no gene match. CDR3 size: 11 residues. Germline V CDR1 and CDR2: MDHEN, SYDVKM. The CDR3 DNA reads as TGTGCCAGCACGGACAGGGTCGAGCAGTACTTC. The encoded protein is CASTDRVEQYF.

The chain is built from TRBV15 and TRBJ1-2; the D gene is possibly TRBD1 (6 bases). V was pared by 3 bases and J by 5 bases, with 16 bases between. This CDR3 spans 15 amino acids. Germline CDR1 is LNHNV and CDR2 is YYDKDF (reference sequence). The DNA for the CDR3 is TGTGCCACCAGCAGGAGCCGGGACACCCCATATGGCTACACCTTC. Amino acids: CATSRSRDTPYGYTF. Using reference TRBV15 and TRBJ1-2 for the parts outside the CDR3, the full variable domain is DAMVIQNPRYQVTQFGKPVTLSCSQTLNHNVMYWYQQKSSQAPKLLFHYYDKDFNNEADTPDNFQSRRPNTSFCFLDIRSPGLGDTAMYLCATSRSRDTPYGYTFGSGTRLTVV.

This clone was counted a few times. V usage is TRBV7-9 and J usage is TRBJ2-1; D not certain. The germline V and J ends were trimmed by 2 bases and 2 bases, with 1 base remaining between them. There are 12 residues in the CDR3. Germline CDR1 is SEHNR and CDR2 is FQNEAQ (reference sequence). The CDR3 protein is CASSLTYNEQFF. DNA for the CDR3: TGTGCCAGCAGCTTAACCTACAATGAGCAGTTCTTC.

The V gene is TRBV4-2, the J gene TRBJ1-5; 9 positions agree with TRBD1. CDR1 is LGHNA, CDR2 YNFKEQ, per germline. Trimming took 0 bases from V and 5 from J; bases not matched to a gene: 5. The CDR3 is 16 residues long. CDR3 bases: TGTGCCAGCAGCCAAGATCGGGACAGGGCGGATCAGCCCCAGCATTTT. The encoded protein is CASSQDRDRADQPQHF.

This clone was recorded once. V and J are TRBV19 and TRBJ1-5, with TRBD1 as a possible D gene (6 bases). The germline gives CDR1 LNHDA, CDR2 SQIVND (reference sequence). Trimming pared 3 bases from V and 3 bases from J, leaving 9 bases between. This CDR3 is 14 amino acids long. CDR3 nucleotide sequence: TGTGCCAGTAGTATCGGACAGCCCAATCAGCCCCAGCATTTT. It specifies CASSIGQPNQPQHF.

This clone was observed a handful of times. The chain employs TRBV6-1 and TRBJ1-1; 8 nucleotides align to TRBD1. Trimming removed 3 bases from V and 5 bases from J; junction bases left unmatched: 5. This CDR3 comprises 14 residues. Germline V CDR1 and CDR2: MNHNS, SASEGT. The CDR3: CASSDGQGGTEAFF. Written as DNA, the CDR3 is TGTGCCAGCAGTGATGGACAGGGAGGAACTGAAGCTTTCTTT.

This sequence joins TRBV23-1 and TRBJ1-5, with D maybe TRBD1 (6 bases). TRBV23-1 counts as an open reading frame of uncertain function. The ends were cut back, 8 bases at V and 3 bases at J, with 14 bases in the middle. The CDR3 is made up of 14 amino acids. CDR3 DNA: TGCGCCAGCTCTTCGGGGGGGCCCAATCAGCCCCAGCATTTT. Amino acids: CASSSGGPNQPQHF.

This clone has a handful of counts. The chain combines TRBV7-2 with TRBJ1-5; no clear D gene. Between the trimmed V and J ends, which lost 5 bases and 6 bases, there was a span of 20 bases. CDR1 and CDR2 from the germline V gene are SGHTA and FQGNSA. CDR3 length: 16 residues. This CDR3 is CASSLGWGMGTQPQHF. CDR3 sequence (DNA): TGTGCCAGCAGCCTTGGGTGGGGTATGGGAACTCAGCCCCAGCATTTT.

The chain is built from TRBV5-5 and TRBJ2-7; 8 positions agree with TRBD1. The CDR3 length is 14 residues. V gave up 7 bases and J gave up 0 bases; unmatched junction bases: 6. Germline V lookup: CDR1 SGHKS, CDR2 YYEKEE (reference sequence). CDR3: CASGGTGNSYEQYF. CDR3 nucleotide sequence: TGTGCCAGCGGGGGGACAGGAAACTCCTACGAGCAGTACTTC.

The chain carries TRBV5-8 and TRBJ1-5; D not certain. V was pared by 1 base and J by 6 bases, with 8 bases between. CDR3 length: 13 residues. CDR1 is SGHTS and CDR2 is YDEGEE in the germline V gene. CDR3 region: CASSLISAQPQHF. CDR3 sequence (DNA): TGTGCCAGCAGCTTGATTTCCGCTCAGCCCCAGCATTTT.

This rearrangement joins TRBV7-9 to TRBJ1-1; D ambiguous. V was cut by 4 bases and J by 1 base, with 7 bases left in between. From germline, CDR1 is SEHNR and CDR2 FQNEAQ (reference sequence). This CDR3 spans 13 amino acids. CDR3 bases: TGTGCCAGCAGCTCGGAGGGGAACACTGAAGCTTTCTTT. This translates into CASSSEGNTEAFF.

This chain links TRBV5-1 with TRBJ2-1, with 8 positions matching TRBD1. Trimming at V came to 4 bases and at J to 7 bases, leaving 10 bases not matched to a gene. Per the germline V gene, CDR1 is SGHRS and CDR2 is YFSETQ. The CDR3 extends over 15 amino acids. The CDR3 DNA reads TGCGCCAGCAGCCACGGACAGGGCCTGAGGAATGAGCAGTTCTTC. Amino acid sequence: CASSHGQGLRNEQFF.

As to this clone: One end of the junction varies from germline; a read error may be responsible. The J gene is TRBJ1-4, the V gene TRBV7-7; tentative D call: TRBD1 (6 bases). The CDR3 contains 14 residues. The V gene's germline CDR1 is SSHAT and CDR2 FNYEAQ (reference sequence). CDR3 in DNA: TGTGCTAGCAGCCGCGGGGGCACTAATGAAAAACTGTTTTTT. Its protein product is CASSRGGTNEKLFF.

The chain recombines TRBV9 with TRBJ2-2; D not resolved. The CDR3 sequence is 14 residues long. Germline V gene data show CDR1 as SGDLS and CDR2 as YYNGEE. The V and J ends lost 3 bases and 3 bases respectively, with 9 bases between them. The CDR3 loop is CASSAYRDTGELFF. As DNA, the CDR3 is TGTGCCAGCAGCGCGTACAGAGACACCGGGGAGCTGTTTTTT.

The CDR3 here is CASLSGGANTGELFF. CDR3 DNA sequence: TGTGCCAGCCTTAGCGGGGGAGCGAACACCGGGGAGCTGTTTTTT. The chain is built from TRBV28 and TRBJ2-2; 9 bases agree with TRBD2. The junction had 4 bases not matched to a gene; V was cut back by 8 bases and J by 0 bases. CDR1 is MDHEN, CDR2 SYDVKM, per germline. The CDR3 runs to 15 residues.

The chain has TRBV28 and TRBJ1-4; D is ambiguous. The ends were cut back, 0 bases at V and 14 bases at J, with 10 bases in the middle. The CDR3 contains 12 residues. CDR1 and CDR2 from the germline V gene are MDHEN and SYDVKM. This chain's CDR3 is CASSLWTGKLFF. CDR3 sequence (DNA): TGTGCCAGCAGTTTATGGACTGGTAAGCTGTTTTTT. Drawing the rest from reference TRBV28 and TRBJ1-4, the complete variable domain is DVKVTQSSRYLVKRTGEKVFLECVQDMDHENMFWYRQDPGLGLRLIYFSYDVKMKEKGDIPEGYSVSREKKERFSLILESASTNQTSMYLCASSLWTGKLFFGSGTQLSVL.

The rearrangement links TRBV5-1 to TRBJ2-1, with 9 bases fitting TRBD2. This CDR3 is 15 amino acids long. CDR1 is SGHRS, CDR2 YFSETQ, per germline. The junction had 4 bases not matched to a gene; V was cut back by 3 bases and J by 3 bases. The CDR3 sequence: CASSSSSGVYNEQFF. CDR3 sequence (DNA): TGCGCCAGCAGCTCCTCTAGCGGGGTCTACAATGAGCAGTTCTTC.

The chain is built from TRBV6-6 and TRBJ1-2; D is unclear. V lost 4 bases to trimming and J lost 2 bases, with 8 bases between them. CDR3 length: 13 residues. Germline-derived CDR1 and CDR2 are MNHNY and SVGAGI (reference sequence). Written as DNA, the CDR3 is TGTGCCAGCAGTTCCAACCACAACTATGGCTACACCTTC. Translated: CASSSNHNYGYTF.

V and J are TRBV6-5 and TRBJ1-1, with D tentatively TRBD1 (5 bases). In germline, CDR1 is MNHEY, CDR2 SVGAGI. Deletions cut 8 bases from V and 6 bases from J, with 10 bases between. The CDR3 is 11 residues long. CDR3 region: CASQGSPEAFF. The CDR3 region has the DNA TGTGCCAGCCAGGGTTCCCCTGAAGCTTTCTTT.

The V gene is TRBV5-1, the J gene TRBJ2-1, with D possibly being TRBD2 (5 bases). Germline-derived CDR1 and CDR2 are SGHRS and YFSETQ. Trimming cost V 4 bases and J 9 bases, with 8 bases left between them. CDR3 length: 11 residues. CDR3 coding DNA: TGCGCCAGCAGCCCGAGCGGTGAGCAGTTCTTC. Encoded protein: CASSPSGEQFF.